These T cell receptor beta chains were read from a single sample in a study of T-cell reconstitution after alpha-beta-depleted transplantation in children. From the PCR reads, TCRdb called clonotypes with MiXCR, one entry per CDR3 protein. The sample lists 90,000 to 100,000 distinct CDR3 sequences, 23% occurring once. This specimen was PBMCs, taken before TCRalphabeta/CD19-depleted stem cell transplant. The receptors here all came from a boy younger than 10 with acute lymphoblastic leukemia, due to receive a stem cell transplant. Both conserved end residues are part of each CDR3. Size is stated for part of the rows, as once, few or many counts, or as a class when the clone is expanded.

j_call | clone_size | v_call | cdr3_aa
TRBJ2-5 | NA | TRBV7-9 | CASSLEQSPGETQYF
TRBJ2-1 | few | TRBV7-9 | CASSSQGHHNEQFF
TRBJ2-3 | NA | TRBV20-1 | CSTRSGATSTDTQYF
TRBJ2-5 | NA | TRBV5-6 | CASSSRDLETQYF
TRBJ2-7 | NA | TRBV6-5 | CASSYSTASYEQYF
TRBJ2-1 | few | TRBV9 | CASSPGLAEDNEQFF
TRBJ2-5 | NA | TRBV5-1 | CASSLEGTGGPGTQYF
TRBJ2-3 | few | TRBV12-3/TRBV12-4 | CASRGGGRSTDTQYF
TRBJ2-2 | few | TRBV9 | CASSTPLQHGAGRTGELFF
TRBJ2-1 | few | TRBV20-1 | CSAITGSSYNEQFF
TRBJ2-1 | many | TRBV12-3/TRBV12-4 | CASSPDYDEQFF
TRBJ2-3 | NA | TRBV29-1 | CSVVGGGSTDTQYF